A selection of T cell receptor beta chains follows, all from one sample in a study of shared clonotypes between healthy human individuals. Libraries were prepared by immunoSEQ multiplex PCR; TCRdb keeps only in-frame clonotypes and omits some of them. The sample has about 2.2 million clones; just under 95% are singletons. Source material: naive CD8+ T cells from PBMCs. The source of these receptors is a young man in good health. Some clones in this sample may be carry-over from other donors' samples. CDR3s include the opening cysteine and the closing phenylalanine or tryptophan. The D gene is left open where the match is weak. Part of the rows lack a size; the others show once, few, many or a class for expanded clones.

J: TRBJ2-7
size: -
D: TRBD2
V: TRBV19
CDR3: CASSISGSFYEQYF
DNA: TGTGCCAGTAGTATTAGCGGGAGTTTTTACGAGCAGTACTTC

J: TRBJ1-5
size: few
D: -
V: TRBV9
CDR3: CASSVGESNQPQHF
DNA: TGTGCCAGCAGCGTAGGGGAGAGCAATCAGCCCCAGCATTTT

J: TRBJ2-7
size: -
D: -
V: TRBV27
CDR3: CASSVAVEAGSYEQYF
DNA: TGTGCCAGCAGCGTGGCGGTTGAAGCGGGTTCCTACGAGCAGTACTTC

J: TRBJ2-1
size: -
D: TRBD2
V: TRBV7-9
CDR3: CASSIGLAGPYNEQFF
DNA: TGTGCCAGCAGCATCGGACTAGCGGGACCCTACAATGAGCAGTTCTTC

J: TRBJ2-1
size: once
D: TRBD2
V: TRBV27
CDR3: CASTGGAKDIGEQFF
DNA: TGTGCCAGCACGGGAGGGGCGAAAGACATAGGAGAGCAGTTCTTC

J: TRBJ1-3
size: -
D: -
V: TRBV6-1
CDR3: CASSEIGRGNTIYF
DNA: TGTGCCAGCAGTGAAATTGGACGGGGAAACACCATATATTTT

J: TRBJ2-1
size: -
D: TRBD1
V: TRBV5-1
CDR3: CASSLGQGATSPYNEQFF
DNA: TGCGCCAGCAGCTTGGGACAGGGGGCTACCTCCCCCTACAATGAGCAGTTCTTC

J: TRBJ2-1
size: -
D: -
V: TRBV6-5
CDR3: CASSYDRTIANEQFF
DNA: TGTGCCAGCAGTTATGATCGGACCATCGCAAATGAGCAGTTCTTC

J: TRBJ2-7
size: once
D: TRBD2
V: TRBV28
CDR3: CASSSPQLAGGISSYEQYF
DNA: TGTGCCAGCAGTAGTCCCCAACTAGCGGGGGGTATCAGCTCCTACGAGCAGTACTTC

J: TRBJ2-7
size: -
D: TRBD2
V: TRBV28
CDR3: CASSLDLAGPYEQYF
DNA: TGTGCCAGCAGTTTGGATCTAGCGGGACCCTACGAGCAGTACTTC

J: TRBJ2-7
size: -
D: TRBD2
V: TRBV5-1
CDR3: CASSLSRLAGYEQYF
DNA: TGCGCCAGCAGCTTGTCGCGACTAGCGGGCTACGAGCAGTACTTC

J: TRBJ1-4
size: -
D: TRBD1
V: TRBV2
CDR3: CASSEGFGGGADNEKLFF
DNA: TGTGCCAGCAGTGAAGGTTTTGGAGGGGGCGCCGATAATGAAAAACTGTTTTTT

J: TRBJ2-7
size: once
D: -
V: TRBV27
CDR3: CASSLSGSPLGQYF
DNA: TGTGCCAGCAGCTTATCAGGATCACCCCTAGGGCAGTACTTC

J: TRBJ2-1
size: -
D: -
V: TRBV9
CDR3: CASSDGGEQFF
DNA: TGTGCCAGCAGCGACGGGGGTGAGCAGTTCTTC

J: TRBJ1-5
size: -
D: -
V: TRBV10-2
CDR3: CASSESVSNQPQHF
DNA: TGCGCCAGCAGTGAGTCGGTTAGCAATCAGCCCCAGCATTTT

J: TRBJ2-3
size: -
D: TRBD1
V: TRBV7-9
CDR3: CASSRTGGGLLGTDTQYF
DNA: TGTGCCAGCAGCCGGACAGGGGGCGGGCTACTAGGCACAGATACGCAGTATTTT

J: TRBJ1-1
size: few
D: -
V: TRBV5-1
CDR3: CASSLGVYTEAFF
DNA: TGCGCCAGCAGCTTGGGTGTGTACACTGAAGCTTTCTTT

J: TRBJ2-1
size: -
D: -
V: TRBV11-2
CDR3: CASSLGVAYSNEQFF
DNA: TGTGCCAGCAGCTTAGGGGTCGCTTATTCGAATGAGCAGTTCTTC

J: TRBJ1-5
size: -
D: -
V: TRBV6-1
CDR3: CASSGREGGNQPQHF
DNA: TGTGCCAGCAGTGGTCGGGAGGGTGGCAATCAGCCCCAGCATTTT

J: TRBJ2-1
size: -
D: TRBD2
V: TRBV13
CDR3: CASSPTGLAGSYNEQFF
DNA: TGTGCCAGCAGCCCCACGGGACTAGCGGGATCCTACAATGAGCAGTTCTTC

J: TRBJ2-2
size: -
D: -
V: TRBV6-4
CDR3: CASSRDAARTGELFF
DNA: TGTGCCAGCAGTCGGGACGCCGCCCGCACCGGGGAGCTGTTTTTT

J: TRBJ2-1
size: -
D: -
V: TRBV11-3
CDR3: CASSFRVGYEQFF
DNA: TGTGCCAGCAGCTTCAGGGTCGGGTATGAGCAGTTCTTC

J: TRBJ2-7
size: -
D: -
V: TRBV28
CDR3: CASESHEQYF
DNA: TGTGCCAGCGAGAGCCACGAGCAGTACTTC

J: TRBJ1-1
size: -
D: -
V: TRBV27
CDR3: CASSWGRTFEAFF
DNA: TGTGCCAGCAGTTGGGGACGGACCTTTGAAGCTTTCTTT

J: TRBJ1-2
size: -
D: -
V: TRBV21-1
CDR3: CASSKDGCYGYTF
DNA: TGTGCCAGCAGCAAAGATGGCTGCTATGGCTACACCTTC

J: TRBJ2-3
size: -
D: TRBD1
V: TRBV9
CDR3: CASSVVDRAVDTQYF
DNA: TGTGCCAGCAGCGTAGTGGACAGGGCCGTAGATACGCAGTATTTT

J: TRBJ1-1
size: -
D: -
V: TRBV7-9
CDR3: CASSSGRVEAFF
DNA: TGTGCCAGCAGCTCCGGCAGGGTTGAAGCTTTCTTT

J: TRBJ2-7
size: -
D: TRBD1
V: TRBV5-1
CDR3: CASSWTGASYEQYF
DNA: TGCGCCAGCAGCTGGACAGGAGCCTCCTACGAGCAGTACTTC

J: TRBJ2-7
size: -
D: TRBD1
V: TRBV5-6
CDR3: CASSLGGTEAYEQYF
DNA: TGTGCCAGCAGCTTGGGGGGGACAGAAGCCTACGAGCAGTACTTC

J: TRBJ2-2
size: -
D: TRBD2
V: TRBV13
CDR3: CASSLGFLAGPPGELFF
DNA: TGTGCCAGCAGCTTAGGGTTCCTAGCGGGTCCACCCGGGGAGCTGTTTTTT

J: TRBJ1-2
size: -
D: -
V: TRBV5-6
CDR3: CASSQVHWEENYGYTF
DNA: TGTGCCAGCAGTCAGGTCCACTGGGAGGAGAACTATGGCTACACCTTC

J: TRBJ1-1
size: -
D: -
V: TRBV5-1
CDR3: CASKSGHGGLNTEAFF
DNA: TGCGCCAGCAAGTCAGGGCACGGGGGCCTGAACACTGAAGCTTTCTTT

J: TRBJ1-1
size: -
D: -
V: TRBV4-1
CDR3: CASSQDRTRGNTEAFF
DNA: TGCGCCAGCAGCCAAGATCGTACGCGGGGGAACACTGAAGCTTTCTTT

J: TRBJ2-7
size: once
D: -
V: TRBV19
CDR3: CASSSSGASYYEQYF
DNA: TGTGCCAGTAGTTCGTCGGGGGCGTCATACTACGAGCAGTACTTC

J: TRBJ2-5
size: -
D: -
V: TRBV15
CDR3: CATSISGGWETQYF
DNA: TGTGCCACCAGCATCTCTGGGGGGTGGGAGACCCAGTACTTC

J: TRBJ2-1
size: -
D: TRBD2
V: TRBV4-3
CDR3: CASSQAPWSGGSYNEQFF
DNA: TGCGCCAGCAGCCAAGCCCCTTGGAGCGGGGGCTCCTACAATGAGCAGTTCTTC

J: TRBJ2-1
size: -
D: TRBD1
V: TRBV10-1
CDR3: CASSETGTGFYEQFF
DNA: TGCGCCAGCAGTGAGACCGGGACAGGATTCTATGAGCAGTTCTTC

J: TRBJ2-1
size: -
D: TRBD2
V: TRBV6-5
CDR3: CASWGGDLYNEQFF
DNA: TGTGCCAGCTGGGGGGGGGATCTTTACAATGAGCAGTTCTTC

J: TRBJ2-1
size: -
D: TRBD1
V: TRBV27
CDR3: CASSTLRDRGYNEQFF
DNA: TGTGCCAGCAGTACCCTCCGGGACAGGGGATACAATGAGCAGTTCTTC

J: TRBJ2-2
size: -
D: -
V: TRBV7-2
CDR3: CASSYWRSAAGELFF
DNA: TGTGCCAGCAGCTACTGGCGGAGTGCGGCCGGGGAGCTGTTTTTT

J: TRBJ2-6
size: -
D: TRBD2
V: TRBV9
CDR3: CASSGFIGGDHSGANVLTF
DNA: TGTGCCAGCAGCGGGTTTATCGGGGGGGACCACTCTGGGGCCAACGTCCTGACTTTC

J: TRBJ2-5
size: -
D: TRBD1
V: TRBV9
CDR3: CASSTWDSQETQYF
DNA: TGTGCCAGCAGCACTTGGGACAGTCAAGAGACCCAGTACTTC

J: TRBJ2-7
size: -
D: -
V: TRBV29-1
CDR3: CSVADSYEQYF
DNA: TGCAGCGTTGCGGACAGCTACGAGCAGTACTTC

J: TRBJ2-5
size: -
D: TRBD2
V: TRBV9
CDR3: CASSPGWTSGTETQYF
DNA: TGTGCCAGCAGCCCGGGGTGGACTAGCGGGACTGAGACCCAGTACTTC

J: TRBJ1-2
size: -
D: -
V: TRBV5-6
CDR3: CASSLVSGDYGYTF
DNA: TGTGCCAGCAGCCTGGTCTCGGGGGACTATGGCTACACCTTC

J: TRBJ2-3
size: -
D: TRBD2
V: TRBV9
CDR3: CASSVGLLAGETDTQYF
DNA: TGTGCCAGCAGCGTGGGCCTACTAGCGGGAGAAACAGATACGCAGTATTTT

J: TRBJ2-3
size: -
D: TRBD1
V: TRBV5-1
CDR3: CASSLGQGGTDTQYF
DNA: TGCGCCAGCAGCCTGGGACAGGGAGGAACAGATACGCAGTATTTT

J: TRBJ1-4
size: -
D: -
V: TRBV7-9
CDR3: CASSPGPFSSPNEKLFF
DNA: TGTGCCAGCAGCCCGGGCCCTTTCTCAAGCCCTAATGAAAAACTGTTTTTT

J: TRBJ2-7
size: -
D: TRBD2
V: TRBV27
CDR3: CASSHRLAGTSSYEQYF
DNA: TGTGCCAGCAGCCATAGACTAGCGGGGACGAGCTCCTACGAGCAGTACTTC

J: TRBJ1-2
size: -
D: TRBD1
V: TRBV29-1
CDR3: CSVEDWSSGGDRAVNYGYTF
DNA: TGCAGCGTTGAAGATTGGAGTTCGGGTGGGGACAGGGCGGTTAACTATGGCTACACCTTC

J: TRBJ2-7
size: -
D: -
V: TRBV20-1
CDR3: CSARGGYEQYF
DNA: TGCAGTGCTAGGGGGGGCTACGAGCAGTACTTC

J: TRBJ1-4
size: -
D: -
V: TRBV13
CDR3: CASRGGAGEKLFF
DNA: TGTGCCAGCAGAGGGGGGGCGGGTGAAAAACTGTTTTTT

J: TRBJ2-7
size: -
D: TRBD1
V: TRBV5-6
CDR3: CASSLDRTGGHEQYF
DNA: TGTGCCAGCAGCTTGGATAGGACAGGAGGCCACGAGCAGTACTTC

J: TRBJ2-2
size: -
D: -
V: TRBV6-5
CDR3: CASSRLKSKGELFF
DNA: TGTGCCAGCAGCCGTCTCAAGTCTAAAGGGGAGCTGTTTTTT

J: TRBJ2-7
size: once
D: -
V: TRBV2
CDR3: CASSEGLRGLTGEQYF
DNA: TGTGCCAGCAGTGAAGGTCTAAGAGGGCTGACCGGCGAGCAGTACTTC